The clone carrying this T cell receptor beta chain was picked up a small number of times. The antigen is unknown. This specimen comes from a study of beta chain features in type 1 diabetes. The wider study: Similarity in age, gender and cell yields was seen between patients and healthy donors. Whole-study results and caveats: TCRB repertoires of naive, central memory and Treg cells appeared more similar among patients than among healthy donors. VDJ junctions in type 1 diabetes patients carried more deletions and fewer insertions. Patients and controls would be equally affected if PCR favored shorter templates. Across all four CD4+ subsets, people with type 1 diabetes showed modestly shorter TCRB CDR3s.

Expressed TCRB transcripts were sequenced after all isolated RNA was converted to cDNA. TCRdb keeps only in-frame clones here, not all; method: immunoSEQ multiplex PCR. The sample consists of more than 300,000 clones, 8.5% to 10% of them appearing once. This CDR3 is built from 17 residues. Germline V gene data show CDR1 as MNHNS and CDR2 as SASEGT. The J segment lost 2 bases and the V segment lost 4 bases, leaving 7 bases of the junction unmatched. The receptor was derived from a man aged 30-40 years with type 1 diabetes. The chain uses TRBV6-1 and TRBJ2-3; 12 positions match TRBD2. Sequencing was performed on central memory CD4+ T cells from blood. CDR3 bases: TGTGCCAGCAGTGGCGGGGGACTAGCGGGCTCCACAGATACGCAGTATTTT. The encoded protein is CASSGGGLAGSTDTQYF.